The 26 T cell receptor beta chains presented below share a single source sample, sequenced in a study of T cells in Graves' hyperthyroidism and ophthalmopathy. RNA transcripts served as the template for amplifying TCR beta CDR3 regions. In the first-round RT-PCR of the TCR CDR3, the HTBI primer set was used. MiXCR was run by TCRdb on the multiplex PCR reads, yielding one entry per CDR3 protein. The sample shows hundreds of thousands of distinct CDR3 sequences, 15% to 20% of them seen only once. Sequencing was performed on blood. The receptor source for this set is a woman aged 40 to 50 with Graves' ophthalmopathy.

The sample holds many counts of this clonotype. This chain joins TRBV5-1 and TRBJ2-7, with 10 bases fitting TRBD1. CDR1 is SGHRS and CDR2 is YFSETQ in the germline V gene. V was pared by 0 bases and J by 2 bases, with 5 bases of the junction left unmatched. The CDR3 consists of 16 residues. DNA for the CDR3: TGCGCCAGCAGCTTGGGGTTCGGACAGGGGGCCTACGAGCAGTACTTC. Protein sequence: CASSLGFGQGAYEQYF.

The sample holds many counts of this clonotype. The chain uses TRBV11-2 and TRBJ2-6, with D hard to call. Germline CDR1 and CDR2: SGHAT and FQNNGV. Trimming pared 1 base from V and 0 bases from J, leaving 13 bases between. The CDR3 sequence is 18 residues long. DNA of the CDR3: TGTGCCAGCAGCTTAGCCCCGACATTCTCCTCTGGGGCCAACGTCCTGACTTTC. This translates into CASSLAPTFSSGANVLTF.

This clonotype has a count of ten or more. V usage is TRBV19 and J usage is TRBJ2-1; 11 bases agree with TRBD1. The germline V gene encodes CDR1 LNHDA and CDR2 SQIVND (reference sequence). This CDR3 is built from 14 residues. The ends lost 4 bases at V and 8 bases at J; junction bases unmatched: 4. CDR3 DNA: TGTGCCAGTAGTACCGGGACAGGGGGTTATGAGCAGTTCTTC. This codes for CASSTGTGGYEQFF.

This clonotype was detected ten times or more. This sequence joins TRBV11-1 and TRBJ1-1, with D perhaps TRBD1 (6 bases). Germline V gene sequence: CDR1 SGHAT, CDR2 FQDESV (reference sequence). This CDR3 is 13 amino acids long. V was cut by 7 bases and J by 5 bases, with 14 bases left in between. The CDR3 sequence: CASTTGLGTEAFF. DNA of the CDR3: TGTGCCAGCACCACAGGGCTGGGGACTGAAGCTTTCTTT.

This clonotype was counted only a few times. The rearrangement joins TRBV12-3 or TRBV12-4 to TRBJ1-5, with 9 nucleotides matching TRBD1. The CDR3 is 17 residues long. Trimming removed 4 bases from V and 4 bases from J; junction bases left unmatched: 11. CDR3 DNA sequence: TGTGCCAGCAGTTCCCGGGGACAGGGACCACCAAATCAGCCCCAGCATTTT. It encodes CASSSRGQGPPNQPQHF.

This clonotype was counted many times. The CDR3 region has the DNA TGTGCCTGGAGTGTACCGGGGGCGGTATTCGGTGTCGTGAACACTGAAGCTTTCTTT. As protein: CAWSVPGAVFGVVNTEAFF. The chain is built from TRBV30 and TRBJ1-1, with a weak D call TRBD1 (6 bases). V was pared by 0 bases and J by 0 bases, with 23 bases between. CDR1 and CDR2 from the germline V gene are GTSNPN and SVGIG (reference sequence). This CDR3 is built from 19 residues.

This sequence joins TRBV2 and TRBJ1-3; no firm D call. CDR1 and CDR2 from the germline V gene are SNHLY and FYNNEI. CDR3 length equals 14 residues. The ends were cut back, 11 bases at V and 1 base at J, with 15 bases in the middle. CDR3 coding DNA: TGTGCCGGCAAAAACATGGATTCTGGAAACACCATATATTTT. It codes for CAGKNMDSGNTIYF. Looking up the rest from reference TRBV2 and TRBJ1-3 gives the full variable domain: EPEVTQTPSHQVTQMGQEVILRCVPISNHLYFYWYRQILGQKVEFLVSFYNNEISEKSEIFDDQFSVERPDGSNFTLKIRSTKLEDSAMYFCAGKNMDSGNTIYFGEGSWLTVV.

The sample holds a few counts of this clonotype. The gene calls are TRBV7-8 and TRBJ2-1; 9 bases are a match to TRBD2. Germline V CDR1 and CDR2: SGHVS, FQNEAQ. This CDR3 is built from 17 residues. The V and J ends lost 6 bases and 12 bases, in that order; junction bases with no gene match: 21. The chain's CDR3 is CASSRSLGAGGPEVQFF. The CDR3 region has the DNA TGTGCCAGCAGTCGGTCGTTGGGGGCGGGAGGGCCCGAGGTGCAGTTCTTC.

This chain connects TRBV24-1 to TRBJ2-1; D ambiguous. The V end lost 3 bases, the J end lost 10 bases, and 12 bases lay between the germline ends. CDR1 is KGHDR, CDR2 SFDVKD, per germline. The CDR3 is 13 residues long. The CDR3 DNA reads as TGTGCCACCAGTGATAGTGCAGTGGTAGAGCAGTTCTTC. Residues: CATSDSAVVEQFF.

The chain links TRBV28 to TRBJ2-5; TRBD1 matches at 10 bases. V lost 4 bases, J lost 5 bases, and 13 bases stayed unmatched. The CDR3 extends over 17 amino acids. CDR1 MDHEN and CDR2 SYDVKM come from the germline V gene. CDR3 nucleotides: TGTGCCAGCAGTTCCCCCGGGACAGGGGCCCTAGAGGAGACCCAGTACTTC. This sequence encodes CASSSPGTGALEETQYF.

V gene TRBV29-1 combines with J gene TRBJ2-3, with TRBD2 matching 11 bases. Germline V CDR1 and CDR2: SQVTM, ANQGSEA. The CDR3 is 15 amino acids. Trimming took 6 bases from V and 2 from J; bases not matched to a gene: 7. The CDR3 DNA reads as TGCAGCGTGGAGCGGGGACTAGCGGACACAGATACGCAGTATTTT. Its translation: CSVERGLADTDTQYF.

This clonotype occurred a few times. The V gene is TRBV28, the J gene TRBJ2-1, with TRBD2 matching over 10 bases. Germline CDR1 reads MDHEN; CDR2 reads SYDVKM. The CDR3 length is 15 residues. Losses at the gene ends were 10 bases for V and 8 bases for J; bases not matched to a gene: 14. In DNA form, the CDR3 reads TGTGCCACTACGGAAAGCGGGAGGGCAATAGATGAGCAGTTCTTC. Translated: CATTESGRAIDEQFF. The variable domain in full, with the rest retrieved from reference TRBV28 and TRBJ2-1, is DVKVTQSSRYLVKRTGEKVFLECVQDMDHENMFWYRQDPGLGLRLIYFSYDVKMKEKGDIPEGYSVSREKKERFSLILESASTNQTSMYLCATTESGRAIDEQFFGPGTRLTVL.

This clonotype appeared many times. The chain combines TRBV29-1 with TRBJ2-3; TRBD1 matches at 9 bases. Trimming removed 7 bases from V and 0 bases from J; junction bases left unmatched: 5. The CDR3 has 14 residues. CDR1 is SQVTM and CDR2 is ANQGSEA in the germline V gene. DNA of the CDR3: TGCAGCGCTGGGACAGGGATTAGCACAGATACGCAGTATTTT. It is translated as CSAGTGISTDTQYF.

This chain joins TRBV20-1 and TRBJ2-1; D might be TRBD2 (5 bases). Germline-derived CDR1 and CDR2 are DFQATT and SNEGSKA (reference sequence). The CDR3 spans 15 residues. The V end lost 0 bases, the J end lost 5 bases, and 14 bases lay between the germline ends. CDR3 residues: CSARDPGNGNNEQFF. CDR3 DNA: TGCAGTGCTAGAGATCCGGGGAACGGAAACAATGAGCAGTTCTTC.

The chain employs TRBV3-1 and TRBJ2-1; 16 bases line up with TRBD2. V lost 5 bases, J lost 8 bases, and 6 bases stayed unmatched. In germline, CDR1 is LGHDT, CDR2 YNNKEL (reference sequence). This CDR3 comprises 16 residues. CDR3 protein: CASSIGTSGRVYEQFF. CDR3 in DNA: TGTGCCAGCAGCATAGGGACTAGCGGGAGGGTTTATGAGCAGTTCTTC.

With respect to this clonotype: Without the conserved terminal phenylalanine or tryptophan, this CDR3 likely stems from a read error. V is TRBV7-8 and J is TRBJ2-4; D is uncertain. Trimming cost V 2 bases and J 3 bases, with 11 bases left between them. Germline V gene lookup returns CDR1 SGHVS and CDR2 FQNEAQ. The CDR3 is 15 residues long. The CDR3 sequence: CASSLSIYVKNIQYS. The CDR3 bases are TGTGCCAGCAGCTTAAGCATCTACGTCAAAAACATTCAGTACTCC.

V usage is TRBV20-1 and J usage is TRBJ1-3, with 7 bases identical to TRBD1. The CDR3 runs to 14 residues. After removal of 6 bases from V and 0 bases from J, the junction contained 5 bases not matched to a gene. The germline V gene has CDR1 DFQATT and CDR2 SNEGSKA (reference sequence). The CDR3 DNA sequence: TGCAGTGCAAGGACAGGCCGCTCTGGAAACACCATATATTTT. Encoded protein: CSARTGRSGNTIYF.

With respect to this clonotype: A read error may explain this, as a much larger clone is one base away. V and J are TRBV27 and TRBJ2-3; D gene unclear. This CDR3 spans 15 amino acids. Germline V gives CDR1 MNHEY, CDR2 SMNVEV (reference sequence). The CDR3 protein is CAGSLFPFITDTQYF. Written as DNA, the CDR3 is TGTGCCGGCAGTTTATTTCCATTTATCACAGATACGCAGTATTTT.

This clonotype was picked up many times. V is TRBV27 and J is TRBJ2-3; D is undetermined. V lost 6 bases and J 0 bases, leaving 16 bases between the germline ends. The CDR3 runs 16 residues. CDR1 is MNHEY and CDR2 is SMNVEV in the germline V gene (reference sequence). DNA for the CDR3: TGTGCCAGCAGAGGGCCGAAGTATTGGAGCACAGATACGCAGTATTTT. Protein product: CASRGPKYWSTDTQYF.

V usage is TRBV2 and J usage is TRBJ2-1, with a tentative D call TRBD2 (6 bases). Trimming took 6 bases from V and 1 from J, leaving 13 bases between them. Germline CDR1 and CDR2: SNHLY and FYNNEI. The CDR3 consists of 15 residues. For the CDR3, the DNA is TGTGCCAGCAGCGGCCGGGACTTATCCTACAATGAGCAGTTCTTC. Translating gives CASSGRDLSYNEQFF.

The CDR3 coding sequence is TGTGCCAGCAGGGGTTTCGGGGGCCTCTCCTACAATGAGCAGTTCTTC. It specifies CASRGFGGLSYNEQFF. The rearrangement joins TRBV12-3 or TRBV12-4 to TRBJ2-1; TRBD1 or TRBD2 may be the D gene (6 bases each). The CDR3 is made up of 16 amino acids. V gave up 6 bases and J gave up 0 bases, with 15 bases separating them.

This clonotype was detected only a few times. V usage is TRBV6-1 and J usage is TRBJ2-3; perhaps TRBD1 as D (5 bases). CDR3 size: 15 residues. The germline CDR1 and CDR2 sequences are MNHNS and SASEGT. V was cut by 9 bases and J by 9 bases, with 25 bases left in between. CDR3 DNA sequence: TGTGCCAGTTCAGGACACCTTGGCGAGTTGGAAACGCAGTATTTT. The encoded protein is CASSGHLGELETQYF.

Ten or more counts support this clonotype. The chain is built from TRBV3-1 and TRBJ1-3; D gene ambiguous. Germline-derived CDR1 and CDR2 are LGHDT and YNNKEL (reference sequence). V was cut by 3 bases and J by 0 bases, with 3 bases left in between. This CDR3 is 13 amino acids long. The CDR3 nucleotides are TGTGCCAGCAGCCAGAGCTCTGGAAACACCATATATTTT. Protein: CASSQSSGNTIYF.

In this sample, this clonotype turned up many times. The chain joins TRBV7-8 to TRBJ2-1, with 8 nucleotides matching TRBD2. V shed 1 base, J shed 9 bases, and the junction held 5 bases outside the gene matches. Germline CDR1 is SGHVS and CDR2 is FQNEAQ. The CDR3 has 14 amino acids. The CDR3 region is CASSLELAGGEQFF. Here the CDR3 DNA reads TGTGCCAGCAGCTTAGAGCTAGCGGGCGGTGAGCAGTTCTTC.

This clonotype was seen at least ten times. The chain is built from TRBV28 and TRBJ2-3; 9 bases are a match to TRBD2. The CDR3 loop spans 16 amino acids. V trimming: 5 bases; J trimming: 6 bases; junction bases outside the gene matches: 12. Germline-derived CDR1 and CDR2 are MDHEN and SYDVKM. The CDR3 DNA reads as TGTGCCAGCAGTCCGCGTCCGCGGGAGGGCTTGGATACGCAGTATTTT. As protein: CASSPRPREGLDTQYF. Full variable domain (outside the CDR3, taken from reference TRBV28 and TRBJ2-3): DVKVTQSSRYLVKRTGEKVFLECVQDMDHENMFWYRQDPGLGLRLIYFSYDVKMKEKGDIPEGYSVSREKKERFSLILESASTNQTSMYLCASSPRPREGLDTQYFGPGTRLTVL.

The CDR3 spells CADPLSINYNEQFF. The DNA of the CDR3 is TGCGCCGACCCCTTATCGATAAACTACAATGAGCAGTTCTTC. This rearrangement joins TRBV5-1 to TRBJ2-1; D unclear. V dropped 10 bases and J dropped 3 bases, with 17 bases sitting between them. Germline-derived CDR1 and CDR2 are SGHRS and YFSETQ. The CDR3 sequence is 14 residues long.